This TCR beta chain comes out of a study of OX40 agonist ivuxolimab in advanced cancers. Study in general: Ivuxolimab, which is an agonistic anti-OX40 (CD134) antibody, was administered to the patients. Regarding the study as a whole: Certain nonresponders likewise exhibited a low normalized T-cell clonal expansion.

Germline V gene lookup returns CDR1 SGHDT and CDR2 YYEEEE. V lost 4 bases, J lost 9 bases, and 17 bases stayed unmatched. The CDR3 totals 16 residues. Profiled with immunoSEQ multiplex PCR; TCRdb holds only in-frame clones, not every one. This repertoire shows fewer than 90,000 clones, about 86% found once; its top ten account for roughly 7.3%. On this clone: The antigen is not known.

Systemic immunosuppression or autoimmune disease history was grounds to exclude patients. The TCR comes from an adult with an advanced solid tumor such as melanoma, head and neck, liver or kidney cancer. The material was CD4+ or CD8+ T cells sorted from blood, obtained in a trial of the OX40 agonist ivuxolimab. This rearrangement joins TRBV5-6 to TRBJ2-5; TRBD2 matches 8 bases. The CDR3 sequence is CASSPFAGGNSAAQYF. As DNA, the CDR3 is TGTGCCAGCAGCCCCTTTGCGGGAGGCAACTCGGCGGCCCAGTACTTC.